This T cell receptor (beta chain) derives from a study of blood T cell repertoires in COVID-19. Study background: T cells, B-cell-depleted T cells, or PBMCs provided the cDNA or gDNA that served as material.

Enrolled during active infection, Seattle patients were then followed longitudinally. In the authors' methods: Estimates of nucleated cell counts were drawn from the amplification of reference gene primers. The data were produced by immunoSEQ multiplex PCR, yet TCRdb's version contains in-frame clones alone and is incomplete. That table furnishes V, J and clone size, whereas the DNA furnished D and trimming. The sample records approximately 110,000 clones, approximately 85% being singletons. Sequencing was done on a sample of peripheral blood. This clonotype originated in a woman in her sixties or seventies with COVID-19, enrolled during active disease.

DNA of the CDR3: TGTGCCAGCAGTCTAGGGAGAGCCTCCTACGAGCAGTACTTC. It translates to CASSLGRASYEQYF. The chain has TRBV27 and TRBJ2-7; tentatively, D is TRBD2 (5 bases). The germline V gene encodes CDR1 MNHEY and CDR2 SMNVEV (reference sequence). The CDR3 covers 14 residues. The V end was cut by 5 bases, the J end by 0 bases, with 11 bases between.